These 19 T cell receptor beta chains were all obtained from the same sample, sequenced in a study of blood T cell repertoires in COVID-19. Repertoires were generated with immunoSEQ multiplex PCR, while TCRdb's copy carries only in-frame clones and drops some. The table has fewer than 350,000 clones, roughly 79% seen once. The sequenced material came from peripheral blood. Receptor source: a woman aged 55-70 years with active or convalescent COVID-19.

V usage is TRBV3-1 (or the pseudogene TRBV3-2) and J usage is TRBJ2-5, with D uncertain. Germline CDR1 and CDR2: LGHDT and YNNKEL (reference sequence). This CDR3 is 14 amino acids long. V was clipped by 1 base and J by 3 bases, with 9 bases between them. The CDR3 bases are TGTGCCAGCAGCCAAGCTTCAGGTAAAGAGACCCAGTACTTC. This sequence encodes CASSQASGKETQYF.

This rearrangement joins TRBV7-2 to TRBJ1-3, with TRBD1 as a possible D gene (5 bases). The CDR3 consists of 15 residues. CDR1 and CDR2 from the germline V gene are SGHTA and FQGNSA. V was pared by 8 bases and J by 2 bases, with 16 bases between. DNA for the CDR3: TGTGCCAGCGCGATGGGGGGGGGTCCTGGAAACACCATATATTTT. Protein product: CASAMGGGPGNTIYF.

The chain couples TRBV20-1 to TRBJ1-2; D call uncertain. With 3 bases removed from V and 2 bases from J, the gap between germline ends came to 13 bases. Germline-derived CDR1 and CDR2 are DFQATT and SNEGSKA (reference sequence). The CDR3 runs to 14 residues. Here the CDR3 DNA reads TGCAGTGCTAGTAGAGAGGGCGCAAACTATGGCTACACCTTC. It encodes CSASREGANYGYTF.

The chain couples TRBV7-8 to TRBJ2-1, with D tentatively TRBD2 (5 bases). The V end lost 5 bases, the J end lost 4 bases, and 9 bases lay between the germline ends. CDR3 length: 13 residues. CDR1 and CDR2 from the germline V gene are SGHVS and FQNEAQ. CDR3 residues: CASSPRTYNEQFF. The CDR3 DNA reads TGTGCCAGCAGCCCTAGGACTTACAATGAGCAGTTCTTC.

This clone appeared once. This sequence joins TRBV10-3 and TRBJ1-1; no clear D gene. V was clipped by 7 bases and J by 0 bases, with 15 bases between them. Per germline, CDR1 ENHRY and CDR2 SYGVKD. This CDR3 is 15 amino acids long. The CDR3 sequence is CAIKTRGTMNTEAFF. The CDR3 bases are TGTGCCATCAAAACCCGTGGCACCATGAACACTGAAGCTTTCTTT.

The V and J genes are TRBV10-2 and TRBJ1-5, with 9 bases fitting TRBD1. This CDR3 has 14 amino acids. The ends lost 4 bases at V and 2 bases at J; junction bases unmatched: 0. Germline CDR1 WSHSY, CDR2 SAAADI. CDR3 in amino acids: CASSGQGGNQPQHF. Written as DNA, the CDR3 is TGCGCCAGCAGTGGACAGGGGGGCAATCAGCCCCAGCATTTT.

V and J are TRBV9 and TRBJ2-1; 9 bases map to TRBD1. Germline CDR1 SGDLS, CDR2 YYNGEE. With V trimmed by 3 bases and J by 7 bases, 8 bases remained unmatched. The CDR3 covers 15 residues. CDR3 protein: CASSGTGTGRNEQFF. The CDR3 DNA reads as TGTGCCAGCAGCGGAACCGGGACAGGGAGAAATGAGCAGTTCTTC.

The V call is TRBV6-5, the J call TRBJ1-4; 9 nucleotides match TRBD1. Per germline, CDR1 MNHEY and CDR2 SVGAGI. Unmatched junction bases numbered 6, after V lost 5 bases and J lost 5 bases. This CDR3 has 15 residues. CDR3 in DNA: TGTGCCAGCAGTAACGCCGGGACAGGGAATGAAAAACTGTTTTTT. Protein: CASSNAGTGNEKLFF.

Remarks on this clone: Germline and junction disagree at one end, which may indicate a read error. This chain connects TRBV6-2 or TRBV6-3 to TRBJ2-2, with D possibly being TRBD2 (6 bases). The CDR3 runs to 15 residues. Germline CDR1 is MNHEY and CDR2 is SVGEGT. This CDR3 reads CAGSYGTWGSGELFF. In DNA form, the CDR3 reads TGTGCCGGCAGTTACGGGACTTGGGGATCCGGGGAGCTGTTTTTT.

CDR3 sequence (DNA): TGTGCCAGCAGTTATTTTTCGCGGACACCCCCGTGGGTCTACGAGCAGTACTTC. Translation: CASSYFSRTPPWVYEQYF. The gene calls are TRBV6-2 or TRBV6-3 and TRBJ2-7; D perhaps matches TRBD1 (5 bases). The V end was cut by 3 bases, the J end by 3 bases, with 24 bases between. The CDR3 is 18 amino acids. Germline CDR1 reads MNHEY; CDR2 reads SVGEGT.

V gene TRBV4-3 combines with J gene TRBJ2-1; 11 bases agree with TRBD2. This CDR3 is 15 amino acids long. In germline, CDR1 is LGHNA, CDR2 YSLEER. V lost 6 bases to trimming and J lost 7 bases; unmatched junction nucleotides: 8. CDR3 region: CASRAGTSGPNEQFF. CDR3 nucleotides: TGCGCCAGCAGGGCCGGGACTAGCGGCCCTAATGAGCAGTTCTTC.

The J gene is TRBJ1-1, the V gene TRBV4-1; D is unresolved. The CDR3 contains 15 residues. V was shortened by 4 bases and J by 0 bases, with 12 bases between the two germline ends. Germline-derived CDR1 and CDR2 are MGHRA and YSYEKL. The CDR3 spells CASSLYGEMNTEAFF. In nucleotides, the CDR3 is TGCGCCAGCAGCCTCTACGGGGAGATGAACACTGAAGCTTTCTTT.

The chain carries TRBV4-3 and TRBJ2-1, with 15 bases that match TRBD2. The trim removed 4 bases at V and 7 bases at J, leaving 2 bases unmatched. The CDR3 has 15 amino acids. The germline V gene encodes CDR1 LGHNA and CDR2 YSLEER. DNA of the CDR3: TGCGCCAGCAGCCCGGGACTAGCGGGGGGTAATGAGCAGTTCTTC. As protein: CASSPGLAGGNEQFF.

The chain has TRBV6-5 and TRBJ1-1; D is undetermined. The V gene's germline CDR1 is MNHEY and CDR2 SVGAGI. The V and J ends lost 0 bases and 7 bases respectively, with 6 bases between them. This CDR3 has 12 amino acids. The CDR3 DNA follows: TGTGCCAGCAGTTACTCGGGCAGTGAAGCTTTCTTT. Its protein product is CASSYSGSEAFF.

The chain has TRBV5-1 and TRBJ1-3, with D uncertain. The V gene lost 8 bases and the J gene lost 0 bases, with 6 bases spanning the gap. The length of the CDR3 is 12 residues. Per germline, CDR1 SGHRS and CDR2 YFSETQ. CDR3 nucleotide sequence: TGCGCCAGAACAGACTCTGGAAACACCATATATTTT. Translated: CARTDSGNTIYF.

Here the CDR3 reads CASSEFGQNYEQYF. CDR3 sequence (DNA): TGTGCCAGCAGTGAATTTGGACAGAACTACGAGCAGTACTTC. The chain employs TRBV2 and TRBJ2-7, with a tentative D call TRBD1 (6 bases). CDR3 size: 14 residues. Germline CDR1 SNHLY, CDR2 FYNNEI. The V end lost 2 bases, the J end lost 3 bases, and 11 bases lay between the germline ends.

This rearrangement joins TRBV30 to TRBJ2-3; 8 positions agree with TRBD2. The CDR3 consists of 15 residues. The junction had 12 bases not matched to a gene; V was cut back by 7 bases and J by 3 bases. CDR1 and CDR2 (germline): GTSNPN, SVGIG (reference sequence). The CDR3 region is CALSGGGRTTDTQYF. The CDR3 DNA is TGTGCCTTATCCGGGGGGGGCCGAACGACAGATACGCAGTATTTT.

This clone was counted many times. The J gene is TRBJ2-1, the V gene TRBV19; 9 bases are shared with TRBD1. The CDR3 loop spans 15 amino acids. Germline CDR1 reads LNHDA; CDR2 reads SQIVND (reference sequence). J lost 7 bases, V lost 4 bases, and 8 bases had no gene match. This chain's CDR3 is CASSNPYRGRNEQFF. The CDR3 DNA sequence: TGTGCCAGTAGTAATCCCTACAGGGGGCGAAATGAGCAGTTCTTC.

The chain uses TRBV19 and TRBJ2-2; 9 positions agree with TRBD1. Germline V gene sequence: CDR1 LNHDA, CDR2 SQIVND (reference sequence). V lost 6 bases, J lost 4 bases, and 6 bases stayed unmatched. The CDR3 consists of 15 residues. The CDR3 loop reads CASRPGTGTTGELFF. The CDR3 DNA reads as TGTGCCAGTAGGCCCGGGACAGGGACCACCGGGGAGCTGTTTTTT.